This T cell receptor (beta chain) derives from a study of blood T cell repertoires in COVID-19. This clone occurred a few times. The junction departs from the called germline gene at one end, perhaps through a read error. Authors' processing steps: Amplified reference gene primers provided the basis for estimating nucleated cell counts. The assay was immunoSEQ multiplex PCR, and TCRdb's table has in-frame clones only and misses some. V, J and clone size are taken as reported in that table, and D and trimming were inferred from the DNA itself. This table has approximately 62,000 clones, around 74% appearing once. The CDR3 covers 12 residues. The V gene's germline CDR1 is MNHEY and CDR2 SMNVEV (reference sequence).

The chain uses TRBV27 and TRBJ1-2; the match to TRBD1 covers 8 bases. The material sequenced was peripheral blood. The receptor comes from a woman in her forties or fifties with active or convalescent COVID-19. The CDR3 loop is CACRGPGYGYTF. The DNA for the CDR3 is TGTGCCTGCAGGGGGCCGGGCTATGGCTACACCTTC.